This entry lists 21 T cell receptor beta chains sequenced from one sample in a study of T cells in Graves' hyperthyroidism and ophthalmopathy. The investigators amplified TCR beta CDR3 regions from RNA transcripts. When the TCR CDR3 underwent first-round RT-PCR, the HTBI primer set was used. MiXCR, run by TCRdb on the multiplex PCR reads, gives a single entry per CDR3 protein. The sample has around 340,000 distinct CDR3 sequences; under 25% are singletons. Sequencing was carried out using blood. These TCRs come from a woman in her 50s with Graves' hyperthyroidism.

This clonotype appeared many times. This CDR3 is CSAPSRASGAYNEQFF. As DNA, the CDR3 is TGCAGTGCCCCATCTCGGGCTAGCGGGGCCTACAATGAGCAGTTCTTC. J is TRBJ2-1 and V is TRBV20-1; the match to TRBD2 covers 9 bases. The CDR3 spans 16 residues. Germline V gene data show CDR1 as DFQATT and CDR2 as SNEGSKA (reference sequence). Trimming at V came to 6 bases and at J to 2 bases, leaving 11 bases not matched to a gene.

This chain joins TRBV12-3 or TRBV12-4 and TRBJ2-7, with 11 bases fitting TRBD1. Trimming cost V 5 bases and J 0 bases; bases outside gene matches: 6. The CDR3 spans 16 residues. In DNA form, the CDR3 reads TGTGCCAGCAGTACACTCGGGACAGGGGGCTCCTACGAGCAGTACTTC. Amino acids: CASSTLGTGGSYEQYF.

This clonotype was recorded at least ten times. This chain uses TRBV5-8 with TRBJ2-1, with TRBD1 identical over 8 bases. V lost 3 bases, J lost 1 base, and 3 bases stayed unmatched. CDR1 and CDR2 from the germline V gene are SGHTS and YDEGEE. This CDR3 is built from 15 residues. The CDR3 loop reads CASSSTGESYNEQFF. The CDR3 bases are TGTGCCAGCAGCTCGACAGGGGAATCCTACAATGAGCAGTTCTTC.

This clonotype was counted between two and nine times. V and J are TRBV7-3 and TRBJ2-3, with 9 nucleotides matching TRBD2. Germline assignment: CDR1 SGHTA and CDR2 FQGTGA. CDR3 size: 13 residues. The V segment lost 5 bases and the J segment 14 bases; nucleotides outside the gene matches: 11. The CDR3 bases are TGTGCCAGCAGCCCGGCTCAAGCGGGAGGAAGGTATTTT. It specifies CASSPAQAGGRYF.

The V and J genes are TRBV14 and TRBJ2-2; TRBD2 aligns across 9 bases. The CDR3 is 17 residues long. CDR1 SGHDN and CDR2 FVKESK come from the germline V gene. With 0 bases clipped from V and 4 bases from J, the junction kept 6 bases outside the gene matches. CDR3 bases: TGTGCCAGCAGCCAAGATTTAGCGGGAGCGGGCACCGGGGAGCTGTTTTTT. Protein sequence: CASSQDLAGAGTGELFF.

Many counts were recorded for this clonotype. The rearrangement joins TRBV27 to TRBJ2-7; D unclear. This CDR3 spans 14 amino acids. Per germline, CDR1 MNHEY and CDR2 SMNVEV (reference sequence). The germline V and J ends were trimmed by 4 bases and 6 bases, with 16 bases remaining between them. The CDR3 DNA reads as TGTGCCAGCAGTTCTCGCGGTTCTACGGGCGAGCAGTACTTC. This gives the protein CASSSRGSTGEQYF.

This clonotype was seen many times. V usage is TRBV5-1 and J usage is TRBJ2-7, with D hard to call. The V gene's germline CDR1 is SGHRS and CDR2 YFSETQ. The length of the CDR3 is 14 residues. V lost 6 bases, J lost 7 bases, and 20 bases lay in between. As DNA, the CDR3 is TGCGCCAGCATGGCGACAACCACCGGTGGGGAGCAGTACTTC. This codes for CASMATTTGGEQYF. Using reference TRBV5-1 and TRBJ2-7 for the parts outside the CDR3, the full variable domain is KAGVTQTPRYLIKTRGQQVTLSCSPISGHRSVSWYQQTPGQGLQFLFEYFSETQRNKGNFPGRFSGRQFSNSRSEMNVSTLELGDSALYLCASMATTTGGEQYFGPGTRLTVT.

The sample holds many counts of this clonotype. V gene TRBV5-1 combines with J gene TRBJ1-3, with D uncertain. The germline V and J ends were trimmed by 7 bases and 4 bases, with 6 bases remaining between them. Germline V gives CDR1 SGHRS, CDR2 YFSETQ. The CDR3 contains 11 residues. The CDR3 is CASFSGNTIYF. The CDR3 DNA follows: TGCGCCAGCTTCTCCGGAAACACCATATATTTT.

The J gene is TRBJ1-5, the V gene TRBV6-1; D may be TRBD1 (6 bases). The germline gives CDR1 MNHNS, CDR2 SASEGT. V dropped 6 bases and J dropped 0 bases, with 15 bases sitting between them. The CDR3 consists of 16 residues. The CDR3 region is CASRAPGGLSNQPQHF. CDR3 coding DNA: TGTGCCAGCAGAGCCCCGGGGGGGCTTAGCAATCAGCCCCAGCATTTT.

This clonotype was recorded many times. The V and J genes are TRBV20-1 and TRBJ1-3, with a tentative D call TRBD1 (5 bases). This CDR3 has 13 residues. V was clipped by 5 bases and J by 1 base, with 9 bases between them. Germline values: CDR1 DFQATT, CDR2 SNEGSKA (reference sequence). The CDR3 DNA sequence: TGCAGTGCTGGGACGGATTCTGGAAACACCATATATTTT. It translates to CSAGTDSGNTIYF.

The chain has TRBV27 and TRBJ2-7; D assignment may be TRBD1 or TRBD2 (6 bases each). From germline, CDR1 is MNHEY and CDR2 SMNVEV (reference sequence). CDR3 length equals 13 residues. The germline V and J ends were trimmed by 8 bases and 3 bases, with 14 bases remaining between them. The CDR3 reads CASGGTSYYEQYF. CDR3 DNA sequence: TGTGCCAGCGGCGGGACATCTTACTACGAGCAGTACTTC.

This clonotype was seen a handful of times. The CDR3: CSVGDIYNEQFF. The CDR3 region has the DNA TGCAGCGTTGGGGACATTTACAATGAGCAGTTCTTC. The chain uses TRBV29-1 and TRBJ2-1; D might be TRBD1 (6 bases). This CDR3 spans 12 amino acids. Germline CDR1 reads SQVTM; CDR2 reads ANQGSEA. Trimming cost V 4 bases and J 4 bases, with 8 bases left between them.

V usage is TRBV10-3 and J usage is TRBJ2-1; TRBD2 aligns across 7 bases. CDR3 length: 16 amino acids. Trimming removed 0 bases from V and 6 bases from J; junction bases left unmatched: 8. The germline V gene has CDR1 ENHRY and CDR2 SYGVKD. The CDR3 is CAISESWEGPGNEQFF. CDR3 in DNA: TGTGCCATCAGTGAGTCCTGGGAGGGGCCGGGCAATGAGCAGTTCTTC.

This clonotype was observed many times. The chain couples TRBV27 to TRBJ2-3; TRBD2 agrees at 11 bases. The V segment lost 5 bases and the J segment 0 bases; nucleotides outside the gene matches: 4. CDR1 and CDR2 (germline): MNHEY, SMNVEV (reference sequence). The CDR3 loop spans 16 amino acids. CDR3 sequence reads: CASSQSSGGSTDTQYF. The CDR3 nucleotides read TGTGCCAGCAGTCAATCTAGCGGGGGGAGCACAGATACGCAGTATTTT.

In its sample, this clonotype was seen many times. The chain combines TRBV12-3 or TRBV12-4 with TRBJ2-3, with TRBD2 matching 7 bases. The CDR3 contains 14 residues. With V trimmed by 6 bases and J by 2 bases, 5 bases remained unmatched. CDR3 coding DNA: TGTGCCAGCAGCGGACTAGGGATCACAGATACGCAGTATTTT. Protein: CASSGLGITDTQYF.

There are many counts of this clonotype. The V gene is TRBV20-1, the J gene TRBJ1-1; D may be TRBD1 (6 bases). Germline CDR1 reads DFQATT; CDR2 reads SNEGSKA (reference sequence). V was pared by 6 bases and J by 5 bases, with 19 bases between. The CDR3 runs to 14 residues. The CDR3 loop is CSAGERGGGTEAFF. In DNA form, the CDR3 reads TGCAGTGCCGGTGAGCGCGGGGGCGGGACTGAAGCTTTCTTT.

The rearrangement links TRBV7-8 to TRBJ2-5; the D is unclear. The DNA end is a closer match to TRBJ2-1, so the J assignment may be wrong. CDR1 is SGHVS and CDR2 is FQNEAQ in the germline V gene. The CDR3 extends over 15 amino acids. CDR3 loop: CASSNARVYQETQFF. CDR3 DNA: TGTGCCAGCAGCAACGCACGGGTCTACCAAGAGACCCAGTTCTTC.

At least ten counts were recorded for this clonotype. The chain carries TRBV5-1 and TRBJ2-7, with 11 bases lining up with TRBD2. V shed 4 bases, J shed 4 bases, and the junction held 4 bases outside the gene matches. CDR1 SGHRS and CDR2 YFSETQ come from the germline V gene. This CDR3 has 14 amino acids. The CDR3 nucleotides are TGCGCCAGCAGCGGGGGACTAGCGGCTTACGAGCAGTACTTC. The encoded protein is CASSGGLAAYEQYF.

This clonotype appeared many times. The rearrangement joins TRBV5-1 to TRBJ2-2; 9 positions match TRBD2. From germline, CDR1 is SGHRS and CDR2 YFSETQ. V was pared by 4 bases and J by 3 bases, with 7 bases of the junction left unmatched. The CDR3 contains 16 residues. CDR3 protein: CASSVLAGRDTGELFF. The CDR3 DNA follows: TGCGCCAGCAGCGTCCTAGCGGGAAGGGACACCGGGGAGCTGTTTTTT.

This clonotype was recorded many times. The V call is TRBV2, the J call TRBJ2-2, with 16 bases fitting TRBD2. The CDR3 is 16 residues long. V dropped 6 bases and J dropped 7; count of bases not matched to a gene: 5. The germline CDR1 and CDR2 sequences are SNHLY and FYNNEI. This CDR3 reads CASRSGLAGGHGELFF. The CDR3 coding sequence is TGTGCCAGCAGATCGGGACTAGCGGGGGGGCACGGGGAGCTGTTTTTT. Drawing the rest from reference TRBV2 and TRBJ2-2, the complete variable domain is EPEVTQTPSHQVTQMGQEVILRCVPISNHLYFYWYRQILGQKVEFLVSFYNNEISEKSEIFDDQFSVERPDGSNFTLKIRSTKLEDSAMYFCASRSGLAGGHGELFFGEGSRLTVL.

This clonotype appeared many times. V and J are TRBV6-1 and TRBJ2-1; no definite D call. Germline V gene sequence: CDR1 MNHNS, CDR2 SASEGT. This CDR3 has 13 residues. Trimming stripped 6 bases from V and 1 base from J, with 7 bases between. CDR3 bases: TGTGCCAGCAGAAGGAGTTCCTACAATGAGCAGTTCTTC. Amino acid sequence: CASRRSSYNEQFF.